This TCR beta chain emerged from a study of cytomegalovirus exposure and HLA in healthy donors. The CDR3 consists of 15 residues. The V gene's germline CDR1 is MGHRA and CDR2 YSYEKL. V was clipped by 4 bases and J by 0 bases; unmatched bases: 2. Repertoires were generated with immunoSEQ multiplex PCR, while TCRdb's copy carries only in-frame clones and drops some. The repertoire includes about 180,000 clones, less than 85% of them detected once, and about 15% sits in the top ten. The sample was PBMCs. The genes are TRBV4-1 and TRBJ2-1, with TRBD1 identical over 8 bases. This clonotype was sampled from a man younger than 35 in good health and CMV-seropositive. For the CDR3, the DNA is TGCGCCAGCAGCCCGGACAGGGACTCCTACAATGAGCAGTTCTTC. Translated, it gives CASSPDRDSYNEQFF.